The present T cell receptor beta chain was sequenced within a study of T cell responses to AZD1222 COVID-19 vaccine. Looked up from germline, CDR1 is SGHRS and CDR2 is YFSETQ. There are 17 residues in the CDR3. The J segment lost 3 bases and the V segment lost 0 bases, leaving 10 bases of the junction unmatched. Second-dose recipients at about 4 or about 12 weeks were treated as one pooled group. Libraries were prepared by immunoSEQ multiplex PCR; TCRdb keeps only in-frame clonotypes and omits some of them. The sample gives 110,000 to 150,000 clones, 85% to 90% of which show up once; 3% to 3.5% is in the top ten. As to this clone: Antigen unknown.

Findings of the study overall: Females made up more of the donors, who were largely white British, and clonal diversity may have come out too low. Spike-specific TCRs gained breadth and depth after people received two AZD1222 doses. Reports indicate that nearly half of spike-specific TCRs are directed at unmutated variant regions.

This sequence was found in an adult who received the AZD1222 COVID-19 vaccine. J is TRBJ2-3 and V is TRBV5-1; 7 nucleotides agree with TRBD2. The starting material was peripheral blood, obtained 28 days after the second AZD1222 dose. The CDR3 here is CASSLVGRRRGTDTQYF. Here the CDR3 DNA reads TGCGCCAGCAGCTTGGTGGGTCGACGGCGGGGGACAGATACGCAGTATTTT.